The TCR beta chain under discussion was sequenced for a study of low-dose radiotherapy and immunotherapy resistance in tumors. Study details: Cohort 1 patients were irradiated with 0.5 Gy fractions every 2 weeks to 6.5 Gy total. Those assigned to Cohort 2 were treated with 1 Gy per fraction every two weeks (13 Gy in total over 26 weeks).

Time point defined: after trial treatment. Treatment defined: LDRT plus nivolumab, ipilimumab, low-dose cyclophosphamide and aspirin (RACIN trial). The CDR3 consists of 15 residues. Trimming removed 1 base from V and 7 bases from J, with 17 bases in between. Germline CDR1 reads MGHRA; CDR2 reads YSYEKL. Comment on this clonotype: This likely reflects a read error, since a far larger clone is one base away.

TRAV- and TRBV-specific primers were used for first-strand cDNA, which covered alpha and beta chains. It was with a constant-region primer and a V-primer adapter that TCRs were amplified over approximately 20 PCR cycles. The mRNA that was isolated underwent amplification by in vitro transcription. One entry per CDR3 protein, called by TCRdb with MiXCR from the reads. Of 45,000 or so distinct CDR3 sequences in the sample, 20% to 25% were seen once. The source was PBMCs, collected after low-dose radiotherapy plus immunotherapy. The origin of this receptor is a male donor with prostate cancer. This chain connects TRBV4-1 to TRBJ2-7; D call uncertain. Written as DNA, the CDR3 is TGCGCCAGCAGCCAAGGTACCCACAGAGACAATGAGCAGTACTTC. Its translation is CASSQGTHRDNEQYF.